Below are 3 T cell receptor beta chains sequenced from a single sample in a study of CD8 T cells in Susac syndrome. RNA totalling about 0.45 to 1 ug underwent reverse transcription with random hexamers. TCRdb ran MiXCR on the immunoSEQ multiplex PCR reads and lists one entry per CDR3 protein. Of about 120,000 distinct CDR3 sequences listed, 92% are singletons. The sequenced sample was CD8+ T cells from PBMCs. The receptors were sampled from a human donor in good health.

The genes are TRBV20-1 and TRBJ2-7; D gene unclear. The CDR3 totals 12 residues. Germline assignment: CDR1 DFQATT and CDR2 SNEGSKA (reference sequence). Trimming removed 0 bases from V and 4 bases from J, with 7 bases in between. The CDR3 DNA follows: TGCAGTGCTAGAGAGGGTCAATACGAGCAGTACTTC. Protein product: CSAREGQYEQYF.

The V and J genes are TRBV5-1 and TRBJ2-1; weak D call: TRBD2 (6 bases). This CDR3 contains 15 residues. The germline V gene has CDR1 SGHRS and CDR2 YFSETQ. The V gene lost 2 bases and the J gene lost 2 bases, with 11 bases spanning the gap. CDR3 nucleotides: TGCGCCAGCAGCTTCGAGGTAGCGGCCTACAATGAGCAGTTCTTC. This gives the protein CASSFEVAAYNEQFF.

In regard to this clonotype: Relative to the germline gene, one junction end is altered; a read error may explain this. The V call is TRBV5-1, the J call TRBJ2-5, with unresolved D. This CDR3 has 14 residues. Germline V gene lookup returns CDR1 SGHRS and CDR2 YFSETQ. The CDR3 DNA follows: TGCGCCAGCAGCTTGTTTCAGGCGCAAGAGACCCAGTGCTTC. Protein sequence: CASSLFQAQETQCF.